This entry describes one TCR beta chain. Antigen: not known. This specimen belongs to a study of cytomegalovirus exposure and HLA in healthy donors. Across the study: Early released data had approximately 86 million unique TCRs, all coming from HLA-typed donors. Study results and caveats: V- and J-gene trimming in TCR beta was tied to a missense DCLRE1C variant by an analysis performed later.

The CDR3 extends over 11 amino acids. Germline V lookup: CDR1 KGHSH, CDR2 LQKENI. Trimming at V came to 6 bases and at J to 10 bases, leaving 3 bases not matched to a gene. The PCR used 60 Vbeta and 13 Jbeta primers. Sequencing was performed with immunoSEQ multiplex PCR; in TCRdb, only in-frame clones are kept and a portion is missing. This sample's table has about 58,000 clones. The specimen sequenced was PBMCs. This TCR was sampled from a woman aged 18-29 years in good health and CMV-seronegative. This chain uses TRBV18 with TRBJ2-1; 7 bases line up with TRBD2. As DNA, the CDR3 is TGTGCCAGCTCTCGGGACTACGAGCAGTTCTTC. It translates to CASSRDYEQFF. Together with reference TRBV18 and TRBJ2-1, the CDR3 gives the full variable domain: NAGVMQNPRHLVRRRGQEARLRCSPMKGHSHVYWYRQLPEEGLKFMVYLQKENIIDESGMPKERFSAEFPKEGPSILRIQQVVRGDSAAYFCASSRDYEQFFGPGTRLTVL.